Listed here are 31 T cell receptor beta chains from one sample, sequenced in a study of T-cell reconstitution after alpha-beta-depleted transplantation in children. Unique molecular identifiers tagged the TCRbeta library. TCRdb fed the PCR reads into MiXCR, producing one record per CDR3 protein. The sample records around 440,000 distinct CDR3 sequences, around 15% being singletons. Specimen: PBMCs, mostly from graft donor cells, collected 360 days after TCRalphabeta/CD19-depleted stem cell transplant. These receptors originate from a boy under three years old who had a stem cell transplant for Wiskott-Aldrich syndrome, so the T cells may come from the graft donor.

This clonotype was seen a few times. The V call is TRBV4-3, the J call TRBJ2-7; 8 bases align to TRBD2. Germline CDR1 is LGHNA and CDR2 is YSLEER. The V and J ends lost 1 base and 3 bases, in that order; junction bases with no gene match: 11. This CDR3 comprises 17 residues. The CDR3 region is CASSQAPLAGPSYEQYF. In DNA form, the CDR3 reads TGCGCCAGCAGCCAAGCCCCTTTAGCGGGACCGAGCTACGAGCAGTACTTC.

The V call is TRBV24-1, the J call TRBJ2-1; D is unresolved. Trimming took 0 bases from V and 9 from J, leaving 5 bases between them. Per germline, CDR1 KGHDR and CDR2 SFDVKD. CDR3 length: 12 amino acids. CDR3 residues: CATSDLVGEQFF. CDR3 in DNA: TGTGCCACCAGTGATTTGGTCGGTGAGCAGTTCTTC.

This clonotype was observed a handful of times. The gene calls are TRBV6-1 and TRBJ2-2; TRBD2 agrees at 9 bases. The CDR3 sequence is 15 residues long. Germline V lookup: CDR1 MNHNS, CDR2 SASEGT. The ends lost 8 bases at V and 4 bases at J; junction bases unmatched: 8. The CDR3: CASSLAGAVTGELFF. CDR3 bases: TGTGCCAGCTCGTTAGCGGGAGCGGTCACCGGGGAGCTGTTTTTT.

The sample holds a few counts of this clonotype. The V gene is TRBV7-2, the J gene TRBJ2-7, with D tentatively TRBD1 or TRBD2 (5 bases each). CDR1 and CDR2 (germline): SGHTA, FQGNSA. Trimming left V 2 bases short and J 3 bases short, with 11 bases between. This CDR3 has 14 residues. CDR3 DNA sequence: TGTGCCAGCAGCTTACAACTAGGGGACTACGAGCAGTACTTC. Protein product: CASSLQLGDYEQYF.

The chain joins TRBV5-5 to TRBJ2-1, with unresolved D. CDR3 size: 15 residues. CDR1 and CDR2 (germline): SGHKS, YYEKEE (reference sequence). V shed 5 bases and J shed 0 bases, with 12 bases lying between them. The CDR3 nucleotides read TGTGCCAGCAGTCACGATTCGAGCTCCTACAATGAGCAGTTCTTC. The encoded protein is CASSHDSSSYNEQFF.

V usage is TRBV10-3 and J usage is TRBJ1-3; D is unresolved. The CDR3 is made up of 14 amino acids. Germline loops: CDR1 ENHRY, CDR2 SYGVKD. V was cut by 8 bases and J by 0 bases, with 11 bases left in between. CDR3 protein: CAIGSSISGNTIYF. For the CDR3, the DNA is TGTGCCATCGGTTCGTCAATCTCTGGAAACACCATATATTTT.

Concerning this clonotype itself: This CDR3 fails to terminate in the conserved phenylalanine or tryptophan, so it likely reflects a read error. This chain links TRBV24-1 with TRBJ2-1, with D unresolved. The germline V gene has CDR1 KGHDR and CDR2 SFDVKD. Trimming removed 0 bases at V and 0 bases at J, with 14 bases between. This CDR3 is built from 18 residues. The CDR3 DNA is TGTGCCACCAGTGATTTGTCAGCCCTCCCTAGCTCCTACAATGAGCAGTTCCTC. This translates into CATSDLSALPSSYNEQFL.

In its sample, this clonotype was seen many times. The rearrangement links TRBV29-1 to TRBJ1-4; possible D gene TRBD1, 6 bases. CDR1 SQVTM and CDR2 ANQGSEA come from the germline V gene. With 6 bases removed from V and 5 bases from J, the gap between germline ends came to 13 bases. This CDR3 has 13 amino acids. This CDR3 is CSVRGRGNEKLFF. The CDR3 DNA reads TGCAGCGTCAGGGGACGAGGAAATGAAAAACTGTTTTTT.

The V call is TRBV2, the J call TRBJ1-1; a possible D gene is TRBD1 (5 bases). V was trimmed by 7 bases and J by 5 bases, leaving 17 bases between them. Germline V gene lookup returns CDR1 SNHLY and CDR2 FYNNEI. The CDR3 is made up of 14 amino acids. CDR3: CASMVRGAGTEAFF. The DNA of the CDR3 is TGTGCCAGCATGGTCCGTGGGGCCGGGACTGAAGCTTTCTTT.

The sample holds a few counts of this clonotype. This chain uses TRBV7-2 with TRBJ2-7, with D perhaps matching TRBD2 (7 bases). Germline V gene lookup returns CDR1 SGHTA and CDR2 FQGNSA. The CDR3 runs 17 residues. Trimming cost V 1 base and J 2 bases, with 18 bases left between them. The CDR3 loop is CASSLVGGGRIPYEQYF. Written as DNA, the CDR3 is TGTGCCAGCAGCTTAGTAGGGGGGGGACGGATACCCTACGAGCAGTACTTC.

This sequence joins TRBV7-2 and TRBJ2-3, with 9 positions matching TRBD1. Germline V gene lookup returns CDR1 SGHTA and CDR2 FQGNSA. The V gene end was trimmed by 1 base and the J gene end by 2 bases; junction bases not matched to a gene: 7. The CDR3 loop spans 17 amino acids. The CDR3 bases are TGTGCCAGCAGCTTAGTAGTGTGGACAGGGGCCACAGATACGCAGTATTTT. It yields the protein CASSLVVWTGATDTQYF.

This sequence joins TRBV12-3 or TRBV12-4 and TRBJ2-1; TRBD2 matches at 8 bases. The CDR3 runs 15 residues. V was pared by 5 bases and J by 6 bases, with 9 bases of the junction left unmatched. The CDR3 is CASSGTRKGSNEQFF. In DNA form, the CDR3 reads TGTGCCAGCAGTGGGACTAGAAAAGGGTCCAATGAGCAGTTCTTC.

The chain has TRBV6-5 and TRBJ1-1; no clear D gene. The CDR3 is made up of 13 amino acids. Trimming removed 0 bases at V and 4 bases at J, with 6 bases between. Germline CDR1 is MNHEY and CDR2 is SVGAGI. Written as DNA, the CDR3 is TGTGCCAGCAGTTACTCGCGTCTCACTGAAGCTTTCTTT. This encodes CASSYSRLTEAFF.

This clonotype was counted a few times. The chain combines TRBV12-3 or TRBV12-4 with TRBJ2-3; 12 bases map to TRBD1. J was trimmed by 1 base and V by 2 bases; bases with no gene match: 16. This CDR3 is built from 21 residues. CDR3 in DNA: TGTGCCAGCAGTTTATCCGCCGGGACAGGGGGCGCAAATCTTGGCACAGATACGCAGTATTTT. This translates into CASSLSAGTGGANLGTDTQYF.

This rearrangement joins TRBV12-3 or TRBV12-4 to TRBJ2-1; D gene uncertain. V lost 2 bases to trimming and J lost 9 bases, with 5 bases between them. The CDR3 runs to 11 residues. This chain's CDR3 is CASSLISEQFF. For the CDR3, the DNA is TGTGCCAGCAGTTTAATTAGTGAGCAGTTCTTC.

The J gene is TRBJ2-5, the V gene TRBV5-1; D gene unclear. Trimming pared 4 bases from V and 1 base from J, leaving 14 bases between. CDR3 length equals 15 residues. Germline V gene lookup returns CDR1 SGHRS and CDR2 YFSETQ. The CDR3 region is CASSPFNSVQETQYF. Written as DNA, the CDR3 is TGCGCCAGCAGCCCGTTTAATTCGGTCCAAGAGACCCAGTACTTC.

This clonotype turned up a few times. The chain has TRBV5-1 and TRBJ2-7, with D tentatively TRBD1 (6 bases). Trimming took off 0 bases at V and 2 bases at J, with 12 bases between the two ends. Per the germline V gene, CDR1 is SGHRS and CDR2 is YFSETQ. The CDR3 runs to 15 residues. The CDR3 here is CASSLGQGSPYEQYF. In nucleotides, the CDR3 is TGCGCCAGCAGCTTGGGGCAGGGGTCTCCCTACGAGCAGTACTTC.

The V gene is TRBV6-6, the J gene TRBJ2-7, with D possibly matching TRBD2 (6 bases). Germline CDR1 and CDR2: MNHNY and SVGAGI (reference sequence). V lost 7 bases to trimming and J lost 2 bases, with 9 bases between them. The CDR3 is 12 residues long. The CDR3 sequence: CASTGDTYEQYF. The CDR3 region has the DNA TGTGCCAGCACGGGGGATACCTACGAGCAGTACTTC.

The chain recombines TRBV6-2 or TRBV6-3 with TRBJ2-2; a weak D match, TRBD1 (6 bases). The length of the CDR3 is 16 residues. Trimming took off 7 bases at V and 6 bases at J, with 21 bases between the two ends. CDR1 is MNHEY and CDR2 is SVGEGT in the germline V gene. The CDR3 sequence: CASTKAWTHRAGELFF. CDR3 DNA sequence: TGTGCCAGCACCAAAGCGTGGACCCACAGGGCCGGGGAGCTGTTTTTT.

The chain links TRBV12-3 or TRBV12-4 to TRBJ2-1, with TRBD1 identical over 8 bases. The V gene end was trimmed by 6 bases and the J gene end by 5 bases; junction bases not matched to a gene: 3. The length of the CDR3 is 13 residues. The CDR3, as DNA: TGTGCCAGCAGGGGACAGGATCACAATGAGCAGTTCTTC. Encoded protein: CASRGQDHNEQFF.

This clonotype was counted a few times. The chain has TRBV4-1 and TRBJ1-5; maybe TRBD1 (5 bases). The CDR3 is 13 amino acids. Trimming took off 1 base at V and 8 bases at J, with 9 bases between the two ends. Looked up from germline, CDR1 is MGHRA and CDR2 is YSYEKL. The CDR3, as DNA: TGCGCCAGCAGCCAAGTGGGGGTAAAGCCCCAGCATTTT. Protein product: CASSQVGVKPQHF.

This clonotype was counted a few times. V gene TRBV6-5 combines with J gene TRBJ2-2; 7 nucleotides match TRBD2. The V gene end was trimmed by 4 bases and the J gene end by 3 bases; junction bases not matched to a gene: 14. Germline lookup yields CDR1 MNHEY and CDR2 SVGAGI. CDR3 size: 18 residues. The CDR3 loop is CASSFRLAGPGDTGELFF. The CDR3 DNA sequence: TGTGCCAGCAGTTTCCGGTTAGCGGGCCCGGGGGACACCGGGGAGCTGTTTTTT.

The chain carries TRBV28 and TRBJ2-1; TRBD2 is a possible D gene (5 bases). V lost 1 base to trimming and J lost 4 bases, with 14 bases between them. The CDR3 loop spans 16 amino acids. The germline V gene has CDR1 MDHEN and CDR2 SYDVKM. The CDR3 loop is CASSLSPSPIYNEQFF. In nucleotides, the CDR3 is TGTGCCAGCAGTTTATCTCCTAGCCCCATTTACAATGAGCAGTTCTTC. Full variable domain (rest looked up from reference TRBV28 and TRBJ2-1): DVKVTQSSRYLVKRTGEKVFLECVQDMDHENMFWYRQDPGLGLRLIYFSYDVKMKEKGDIPEGYSVSREKKERFSLILESASTNQTSMYLCASSLSPSPIYNEQFFGPGTRLTVL.

The CDR3 region is CASSFAQLAGGRADTQYF. CDR3 coding DNA: TGTGCCAGCAGCTTCGCCCAACTAGCGGGAGGGAGGGCAGATACGCAGTATTTT. The chain combines TRBV7-2 with TRBJ2-3, with 13 positions matching TRBD2. The V gene end was trimmed by 3 bases and the J gene end by 4 bases; junction bases not matched to a gene: 10. This CDR3 region has 18 residues. Germline CDR1 and CDR2: SGHTA and FQGNSA.

DNA of the CDR3: TGTGCCAGTAGTATCCCCGGCCGCACCGGGGAGCTGTTTTTT. Translated: CASSIPGRTGELFF. This sequence joins TRBV19 and TRBJ2-2; no clear D gene. Trimming took 3 bases from V and 4 from J, leaving 9 bases between them. Looked up from germline, CDR1 is LNHDA and CDR2 is SQIVND (reference sequence). The CDR3 runs to 14 residues.

This clonotype was counted only a few times. The rearrangement uses TRBV7-2 and TRBJ2-1; 7 bases match TRBD2. There are 16 residues in the CDR3. Trimming cost V 2 bases and J 5 bases; bases outside gene matches: 9. Germline assignment: CDR1 SGHTA and CDR2 FQGNSA. CDR3 region: CASSLNPGLGHNEQFF. Here the CDR3 DNA reads TGTGCCAGCAGCTTAAACCCCGGACTAGGCCACAATGAGCAGTTCTTC.

This chain uses TRBV18 with TRBJ2-3, with TRBD1 matching 7 bases. The CDR3 runs to 16 residues. The germline V gene has CDR1 KGHSH and CDR2 LQKENI. J gave up 2 bases and V 1 base, and 6 bases lay outside the gene matches. This chain's CDR3 is CASSPLNRGYTDTQYF. The CDR3 DNA reads as TGTGCCAGCTCACCACTGAACAGGGGTTACACAGATACGCAGTATTTT.

This clonotype was seen a handful of times. This sequence joins TRBV5-5 and TRBJ2-5; the D is unclear. This CDR3 spans 12 amino acids. Germline CDR1 reads SGHKS; CDR2 reads YYEKEE (reference sequence). Trimming took off 1 base at V and 4 bases at J, with 5 bases between the two ends. The CDR3 is CASSLIVETQYF. CDR3 nucleotide sequence: TGTGCCAGCAGCTTGATTGTAGAGACCCAGTACTTC.

In this sample, this clonotype turned up many times. This chain joins TRBV21-1 and TRBJ2-4; the table calls TRBD2, which could not be checked here. TRBV21-1 is flagged as a pseudogene. CDR3 length: 18 amino acids. The CDR3 loop is CASSKGREWGLAKNIQYF. The CDR3 bases are TGTGCCAGCAGCAAAGGTCGGGAGTGGGGGTTAGCCAAAAACATTCAGTACTTC.

DNA of the CDR3: TGTGCCAGCAATCCGAGAAGCGGAGGGAACACCGGGGAGCTGTTTTTT. This encodes CASNPRSGGNTGELFF. V usage is TRBV6-5 and J usage is TRBJ2-2; tentatively, D is TRBD2 (5 bases). The CDR3 has 16 residues. V lost 7 bases to trimming and J lost 1 base, with 16 bases between them. CDR1 and CDR2 (germline): MNHEY, SVGAGI.

This sequence joins TRBV10-3 and TRBJ1-5; D is ambiguous. The ends were cut back, 6 bases at V and 4 bases at J, with 13 bases in the middle. The CDR3 length is 14 residues. The germline gives CDR1 ENHRY, CDR2 SYGVKD. CDR3 sequence reads: CAISPVPGNQPQHF. CDR3 DNA: TGTGCCATCAGCCCTGTCCCAGGTAATCAGCCCCAGCATTTT.